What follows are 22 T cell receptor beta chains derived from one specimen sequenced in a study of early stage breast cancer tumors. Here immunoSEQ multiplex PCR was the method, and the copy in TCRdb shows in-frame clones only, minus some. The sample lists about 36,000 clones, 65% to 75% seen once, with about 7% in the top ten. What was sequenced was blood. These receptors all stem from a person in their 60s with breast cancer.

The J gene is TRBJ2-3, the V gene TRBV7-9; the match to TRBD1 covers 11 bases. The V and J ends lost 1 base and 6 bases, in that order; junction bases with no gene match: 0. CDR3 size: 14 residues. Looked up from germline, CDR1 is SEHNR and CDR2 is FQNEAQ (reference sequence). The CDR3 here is CASSLGDRGDTQYF. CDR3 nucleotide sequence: TGTGCCAGCAGCTTAGGGGACAGGGGGGATACGCAGTATTTT. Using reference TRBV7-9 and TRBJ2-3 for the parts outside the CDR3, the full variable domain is DTGVSQNPRHKITKRGQNVTFRCDPISEHNRLYWYRQTLGQGPEFLTYFQNEAQLEKSRLLSDRFSAERPKGSFSTLEIQRTEQGDSAMYLCASSLGDRGDTQYFGPGTRLTVL.

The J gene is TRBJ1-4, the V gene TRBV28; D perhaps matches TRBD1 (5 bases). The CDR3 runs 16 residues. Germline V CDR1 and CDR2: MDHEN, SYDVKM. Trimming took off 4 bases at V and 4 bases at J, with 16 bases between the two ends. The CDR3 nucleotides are TGTGCCAGCAGTTACCCAGGGCGTCGGGATAATGAAAAACTGTTTTTT. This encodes CASSYPGRRDNEKLFF.

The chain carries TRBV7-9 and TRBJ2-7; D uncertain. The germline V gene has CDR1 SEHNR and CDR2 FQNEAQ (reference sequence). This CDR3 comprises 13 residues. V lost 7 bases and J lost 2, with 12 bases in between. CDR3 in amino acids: CASTLPDTYEQYF. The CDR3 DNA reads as TGTGCCAGCACCCTTCCCGACACCTACGAGCAGTACTTC.

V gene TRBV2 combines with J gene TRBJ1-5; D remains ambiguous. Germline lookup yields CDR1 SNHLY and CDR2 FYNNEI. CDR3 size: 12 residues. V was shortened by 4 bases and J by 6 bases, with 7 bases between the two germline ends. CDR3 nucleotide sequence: TGTGCCAGCAGTGTAAACTTTCAGCCCCAGCATTTT. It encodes CASSVNFQPQHF. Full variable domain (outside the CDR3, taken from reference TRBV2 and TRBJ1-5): EPEVTQTPSHQVTQMGQEVILRCVPISNHLYFYWYRQILGQKVEFLVSFYNNEISEKSEIFDDQFSVERPDGSNFTLKIRSTKLEDSAMYFCASSVNFQPQHFGDGTRLSIL.

The CDR3 nucleotides read TGTGCCAGCAGCTTCCCGGACAGGGGGTTGGTTGAAGCTTTCTTT. Protein sequence: CASSFPDRGLVEAFF. The gene calls are TRBV7-9 and TRBJ1-1; 10 bases line up with TRBD1. The CDR3 has 15 residues. Germline-derived CDR1 and CDR2 are SEHNR and FQNEAQ (reference sequence). With 3 bases clipped from V and 7 bases from J, the junction kept 8 bases outside the gene matches.

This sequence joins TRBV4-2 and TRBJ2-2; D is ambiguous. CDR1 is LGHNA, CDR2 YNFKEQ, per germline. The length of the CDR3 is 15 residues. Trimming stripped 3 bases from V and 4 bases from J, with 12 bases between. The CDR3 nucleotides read TGTGCCAGCAGCCAGAAAACGGGTCGCACCGGGGAGCTGTTTTTT. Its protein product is CASSQKTGRTGELFF.

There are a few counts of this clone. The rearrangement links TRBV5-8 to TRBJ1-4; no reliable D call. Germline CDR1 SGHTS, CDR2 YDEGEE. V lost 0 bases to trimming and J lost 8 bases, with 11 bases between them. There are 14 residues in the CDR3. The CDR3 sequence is CASSLGRLNEKLFF. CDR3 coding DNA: TGTGCCAGCAGCTTGGGCCGGCTTAACGAAAAACTGTTTTTT.

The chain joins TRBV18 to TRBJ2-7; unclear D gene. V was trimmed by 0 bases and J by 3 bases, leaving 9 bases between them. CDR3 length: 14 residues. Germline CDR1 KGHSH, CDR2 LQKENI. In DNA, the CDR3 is TGTGCCAGCTCACCACCGGGGTCTCGCTACGAGCAGTACTTC. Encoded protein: CASSPPGSRYEQYF. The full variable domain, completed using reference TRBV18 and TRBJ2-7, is NAGVMQNPRHLVRRRGQEARLRCSPMKGHSHVYWYRQLPEEGLKFMVYLQKENIIDESGMPKERFSAEFPKEGPSILRIQQVVRGDSAAYFCASSPPGSRYEQYFGPGTRLTVT.

This CDR3 reads CASSSSTPTNEKLFF. CDR3 in DNA: TGTGCCAGCAGTTCTTCAACACCAACTAATGAAAAACTGTTTTTT. The rearrangement uses TRBV6-1 and TRBJ1-4; unclear D gene. Germline V lookup: CDR1 MNHNS, CDR2 SASEGT. This CDR3 comprises 15 residues. Trimming shortened V by 5 bases and J by 0 bases, and 10 bases separated the two germline ends.

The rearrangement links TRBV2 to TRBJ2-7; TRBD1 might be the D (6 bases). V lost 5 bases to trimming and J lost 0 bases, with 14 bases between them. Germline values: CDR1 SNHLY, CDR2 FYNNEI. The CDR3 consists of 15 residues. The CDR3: CASSLSGTLSYEQYF. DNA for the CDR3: TGTGCCAGCAGTCTTTCCGGGACACTCTCCTACGAGCAGTACTTC.

The chain's CDR3 is CASRGTGLGGYTF. The CDR3 DNA reads TGTGCCAGCAGGGGTACGGGGCTGGGGGGCTACACCTTC. The chain couples TRBV28 to TRBJ1-2, with a weak D call TRBD1 (5 bases). This CDR3 is 13 amino acids long. The V and J ends lost 6 bases and 8 bases respectively, with 16 bases between them. CDR1 is MDHEN and CDR2 is SYDVKM in the germline V gene.

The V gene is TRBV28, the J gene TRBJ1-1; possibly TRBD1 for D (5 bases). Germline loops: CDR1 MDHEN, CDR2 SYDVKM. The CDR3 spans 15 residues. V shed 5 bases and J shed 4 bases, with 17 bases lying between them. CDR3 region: CASSPTGRSGTEAFF. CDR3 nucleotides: TGTGCCAGCAGTCCCACAGGCAGGTCGGGCACTGAAGCTTTCTTT. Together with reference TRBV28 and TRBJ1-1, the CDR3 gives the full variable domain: DVKVTQSSRYLVKRTGEKVFLECVQDMDHENMFWYRQDPGLGLRLIYFSYDVKMKEKGDIPEGYSVSREKKERFSLILESASTNQTSMYLCASSPTGRSGTEAFFGQGTRLTVV.

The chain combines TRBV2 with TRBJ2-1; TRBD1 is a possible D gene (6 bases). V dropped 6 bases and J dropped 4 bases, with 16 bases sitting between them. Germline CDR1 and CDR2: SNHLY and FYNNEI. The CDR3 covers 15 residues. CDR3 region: CASRIDRQGYNEQFF. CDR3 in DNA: TGTGCCAGCAGGATCGACAGGCAGGGATACAATGAGCAGTTCTTC.

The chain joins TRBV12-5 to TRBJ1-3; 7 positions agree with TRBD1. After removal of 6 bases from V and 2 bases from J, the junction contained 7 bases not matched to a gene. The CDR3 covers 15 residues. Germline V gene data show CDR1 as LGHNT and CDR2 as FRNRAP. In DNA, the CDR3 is TGTGCTAGTGGGTGCCCCAGGGGGACTGGAAACACCATATATTTT. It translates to CASGCPRGTGNTIYF.

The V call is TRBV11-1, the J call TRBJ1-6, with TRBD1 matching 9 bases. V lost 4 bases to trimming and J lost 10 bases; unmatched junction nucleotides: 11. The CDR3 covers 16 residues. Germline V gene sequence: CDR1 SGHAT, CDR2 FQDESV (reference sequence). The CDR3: CASSSGQGWARSPLHF. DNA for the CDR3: TGTGCCAGCAGCTCTGGACAGGGGTGGGCTCGCTCACCCCTCCACTTT. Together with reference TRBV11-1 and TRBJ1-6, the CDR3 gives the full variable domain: EAEVAQSPRYKITEKSQAVAFWCDPISGHATLYWYRQILGQGPELLVQFQDESVVDDSQLPKDRFSAERLKGVDSTLKIQPAELGDSAMYLCASSSGQGWARSPLHFGNGTRLTVT.

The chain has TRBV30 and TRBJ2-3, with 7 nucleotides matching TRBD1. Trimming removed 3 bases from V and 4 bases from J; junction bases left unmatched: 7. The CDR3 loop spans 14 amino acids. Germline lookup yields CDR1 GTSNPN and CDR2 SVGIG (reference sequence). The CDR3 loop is CAWRVTGLADTQYF. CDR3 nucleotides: TGTGCCTGGAGGGTGACAGGGTTGGCAGATACGCAGTATTTT.

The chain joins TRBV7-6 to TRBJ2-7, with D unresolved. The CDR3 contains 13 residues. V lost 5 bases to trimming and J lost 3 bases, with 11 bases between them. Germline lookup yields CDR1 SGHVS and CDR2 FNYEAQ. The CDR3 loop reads CASSLQQRYEQYF. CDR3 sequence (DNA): TGTGCCAGCAGCCTCCAACAGCGCTACGAGCAGTACTTC.

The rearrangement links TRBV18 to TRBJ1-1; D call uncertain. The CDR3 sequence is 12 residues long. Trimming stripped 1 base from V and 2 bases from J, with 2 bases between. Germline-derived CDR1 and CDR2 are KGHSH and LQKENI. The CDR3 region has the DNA TGTGCCAGCTCACCACTTAACACTGAAGCTTTCTTT. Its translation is CASSPLNTEAFF.

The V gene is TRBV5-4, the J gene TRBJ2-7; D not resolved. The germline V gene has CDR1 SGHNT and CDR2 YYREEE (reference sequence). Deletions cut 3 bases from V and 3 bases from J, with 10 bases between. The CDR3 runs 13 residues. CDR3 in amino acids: CASSSGRSYEQYF. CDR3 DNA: TGTGCCAGCAGCTCTGGACGGAGCTACGAGCAGTACTTC. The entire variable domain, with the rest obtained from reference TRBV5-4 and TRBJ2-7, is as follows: ETGVTQSPTHLIKTRGQQVTLRCSSQSGHNTVSWYQQALGQGPQFIFQYYREEENGRGNFPPRFSGLQFPNYSSELNVNALELDDSALYLCASSSGRSYEQYFGPGTRLTVT.

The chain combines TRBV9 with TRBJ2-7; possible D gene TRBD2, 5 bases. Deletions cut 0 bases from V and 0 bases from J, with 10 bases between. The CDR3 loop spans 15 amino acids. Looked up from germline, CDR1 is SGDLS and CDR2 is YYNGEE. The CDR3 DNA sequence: TGTGCCAGCAGCGTAGGCCCGGGGAGCTCCTACGAGCAGTACTTC. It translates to CASSVGPGSSYEQYF.

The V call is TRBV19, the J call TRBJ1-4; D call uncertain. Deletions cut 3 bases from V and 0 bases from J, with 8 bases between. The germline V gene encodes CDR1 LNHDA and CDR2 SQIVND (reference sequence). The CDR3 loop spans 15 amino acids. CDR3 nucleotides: TGTGCCAGTAGTATGGCTGGCTCAACTAATGAAAAACTGTTTTTT. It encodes CASSMAGSTNEKLFF.

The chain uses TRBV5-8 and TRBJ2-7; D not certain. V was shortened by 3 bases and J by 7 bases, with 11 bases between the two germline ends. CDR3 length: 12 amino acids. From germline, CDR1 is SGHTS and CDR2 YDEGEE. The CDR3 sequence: CASSSDGAEQYF. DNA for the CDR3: TGTGCCAGCAGCTCGGACGGAGCTGAGCAGTACTTC. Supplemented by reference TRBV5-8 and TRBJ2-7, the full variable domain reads EAGVTQSPTHLIKTRGQQATLRCSPISGHTSVYWYQQALGLGLQFLLWYDEGEERNRGNFPPRFSGRQFPNYSSELNVNALELEDSALYLCASSSDGAEQYFGPGTRLTVT.